This T cell receptor beta chain was retrieved from a study of shared clonotypes between healthy human individuals. It was across several immunoSEQ plates that each subset's genomic DNA was evenly split. Measured with immunoSEQ multiplex PCR; TCRdb has only the in-frame clones, and not every one. The table includes 2 million to 2.5 million clones, around 90% detected once. With 7 bases removed from V and 4 bases from J, the gap between germline ends came to 8 bases. The CDR3 contains 12 residues. Germline V gene data show CDR1 as MDHEN and CDR2 as SYDVKM. This sequence originates from a man aged 18 to 30 in good health. Some clones in this sample may be carry-over from other donors' samples. The sample comprised naive CD4+ T cells from PBMCs. The sample's subset: CD45RA+ positively selected. The chain combines TRBV28 with TRBJ1-5; D not certain. The CDR3 region is CASTQRNQPQHF. In nucleotides, the CDR3 is TGTGCCAGCACCCAGAGAAATCAGCCCCAGCATTTT.